The 8 T cell receptor beta chains below all came from one sample that was sequenced in a study of T cells in Graves' hyperthyroidism and ophthalmopathy. Amplified TCR beta CDR3 regions came from RNA transcripts. HTBI primers were used for first-round RT-PCR of the TCR CDR3. One entry per CDR3 protein results from TCRdb running MiXCR on the multiplex PCR reads. In the table there are under 350,000 distinct CDR3 sequences, around 20% of which are singletons. Sequencing used blood. These receptors all come from a woman aged 45-60 years with Graves' hyperthyroidism.

Ten or more counts support this clonotype. The V and J genes are TRBV28 and TRBJ2-5; no reliable D call. Germline V gives CDR1 MDHEN, CDR2 SYDVKM. This CDR3 contains 12 residues. Trimming stripped 7 bases from V and 5 bases from J, with 11 bases between. The CDR3 region is CASKPVGETQYF. CDR3 nucleotide sequence: TGTGCCAGCAAGCCAGTAGGGGAGACCCAGTACTTC.

This chain connects TRBV7-3 to TRBJ2-7, with D unclear. The V gene lost 3 bases and the J gene lost 3 bases, with 15 bases spanning the gap. The CDR3 runs to 15 residues. Germline-derived CDR1 and CDR2 are SGHTA and FQGTGA. CDR3 loop: CASSFFPGSFYEQYF. The CDR3 region has the DNA TGTGCCAGCAGCTTCTTCCCGGGCAGCTTCTACGAGCAGTACTTC.

This clonotype came up many times. The V gene is TRBV20-1, the J gene TRBJ2-3; TRBD2 is a possible D gene (6 bases). This CDR3 contains 15 residues. Germline V gives CDR1 DFQATT, CDR2 SNEGSKA (reference sequence). Trimming took off 2 bases at V and 2 bases at J, with 14 bases between the two ends. CDR3 DNA sequence: TGCAGTGCTAGATCCCCCACGGGGGACACAGATACGCAGTATTTT. As protein: CSARSPTGDTDTQYF.

This clonotype occurred many times. The rearrangement joins TRBV11-3 to TRBJ2-5; the D is unclear. The CDR3 is 13 residues long. V gave up 3 bases and J gave up 5 bases, with 10 bases separating them. Germline V lookup: CDR1 SGHNT, CDR2 YENEEA. The CDR3 nucleotides are TGTGCCAGCAGCTTGCCCGACTGGGAGACCCAGTACTTC. Translated, it gives CASSLPDWETQYF.

This clonotype was counted at least ten times. The V gene is TRBV20-1, the J gene TRBJ2-1, with TRBD2 matching 11 bases. The germline V gene has CDR1 DFQATT and CDR2 SNEGSKA (reference sequence). This CDR3 has 16 amino acids. With V trimmed by 0 bases and J by 9 bases, 10 bases remained unmatched. CDR3 bases: TGCAGTGCTAGAGATGGGGCTAGCGGGAGGTGGGCTGAGCAGTTCTTC. Protein: CSARDGASGRWAEQFF.

This chain connects TRBV5-1 to TRBJ1-6; D remains unclear. Per germline, CDR1 SGHRS and CDR2 YFSETQ. Trimming stripped 5 bases from V and 9 bases from J, with 21 bases between. This CDR3 is built from 16 residues. CDR3 nucleotides: TGCGCCAGCAGAATCCGAGTCACAGCCTTAGGTTCACCCCTCCACTTT. Translation gives CASRIRVTALGSPLHF.

Many counts were recorded for this clonotype. The rearrangement links TRBV2 to TRBJ1-6; D gene unclear. Germline-derived CDR1 and CDR2 are SNHLY and FYNNEI. The V gene lost 4 bases and the J gene lost 6 bases, with 16 bases spanning the gap. There are 16 residues in the CDR3. The CDR3 region is CASSGQASRRNSPLHF. The DNA of the CDR3 is TGTGCCAGCAGTGGTCAGGCAAGTCGGCGTAATTCACCCCTCCACTTT. The complete variable domain, with remaining parts taken from reference TRBV2 and TRBJ1-6, reads EPEVTQTPSHQVTQMGQEVILRCVPISNHLYFYWYRQILGQKVEFLVSFYNNEISEKSEIFDDQFSVERPDGSNFTLKIRSTKLEDSAMYFCASSGQASRRNSPLHFGNGTRLTVT.

The chain recombines TRBV10-3 with TRBJ2-3; 11 nucleotides match TRBD2. J was trimmed by 4 bases and V by 6 bases; bases with no gene match: 9. Looked up from germline, CDR1 is ENHRY and CDR2 is SYGVKD. The CDR3 is made up of 16 amino acids. CDR3 nucleotide sequence: TGTGCCATCAGCGAAACTAGCGGGAGCTATTCAGATACGCAGTATTTT. This sequence encodes CAISETSGSYSDTQYF.